This T cell receptor (beta chain) is from a study of control samples from healthy donors and cancer patients. The germline gives CDR1 LNHDA, CDR2 SQIVND (reference sequence). With 6 bases removed from V and 6 bases from J, the gap between germline ends came to 11 bases. The CDR3 covers 12 residues. Libraries were prepared by immunoSEQ multiplex PCR; TCRdb keeps only in-frame clonotypes and omits some of them. The sample data list 150,000 to 200,000 clones. The chain couples TRBV19 to TRBJ1-2; D unclear. The TCR was taken from a woman aged 25 to 39 in good health. Sequencing was done on a sample of blood. The CDR3 region has the DNA TGTGCCAGTAGGCAAGGCATTGATGGCTACACCTTC. It translates to CASRQGIDGYTF.